This entry is about one TCR beta chain. No antigen is known for it. Per-nucleotide qualities are absent, and no much larger clonotype sits a single base away. These data originate in a study of cytomegalovirus exposure and HLA in healthy donors (dated by TCRdb to the late 2010s). Context from the whole study: According to an earlier analysis of 587 of the donors, 150 million to 200 million T cells yielded 117 million unique TCR beta sequences and 276 Gb of sequence data. Among 398 genotyped donors of the cohort, an average of about 240,000 unique TCR beta nucleotide sequences were sequenced per donor, roughly a sixth of them non-productive. To predict cytomegalovirus infection status, the study brought together high-throughput TCR immunosequencing, statistical association of individual TCRs with disease status, and machine learning. The study profiled the T cell repertoires of some 610 subjects by immunosequencing and related them to cytomegalovirus serostatus. Along with the approximately 700-subject first cohort, a separate validation cohort of about 110 different subjects was used. The study aimed to test whether signatures of past pathogen exposure could be identified by cataloging public T cell receptors. A later genetic analysis used genome-wide SNP genotypes for about three fifths of the 666 donors, treating that subset as a discovery cohort. Among the approximately 420 genotyped donors, approximately 77% belonged to the genetic ancestry cluster associated with self-reported Caucasian donors. To study patterns of TCR occurrence, a later analysis re-analyzed previously published TCR beta repertoires from 700 or so donors and added high-resolution HLA genotyping. All discovery cohort repertoires had been generated using a single sequencing platform. HLA typing included class I and class II loci at four-digit resolution. An early release covering over 500 HLA-typed donors comprised about 300 gigabases of sequencing data and tens of millions of unique TCR sequences. An earlier analysis of 500 to 750 of the donors applied high-throughput TCR beta sequencing to assess whether each TCR beta V gene segment acted as functional or pseudogenic. The number of donors typed differed by locus, with 629-630 for A, B, C, DRB1 and DQB1, about 500 for DQA1, over 600 for DPA1, and 450 to 480 for DPB1. Roughly 5 DR-DQ haplotypes were handled as single units for association and clustering, since linkage in the cohort was strong. Donor age, sex, ethnicity and CMV serostatus were compiled together with the repertoire data. The later analysis used no new phenotypic data to find candidate immune exposures, relying instead on TCR beta sequences and their occurrence across donors. The full study reports these points: Most TCR sequences were observed very rarely across donors, whereas some public TCRs were present in many individuals. In a later analysis, HLA-associated TCR beta chains showed more clonal expansion and lower generation probabilities than non-associated chains that were equally common. The study listed over 150 TCR beta chains as associated with cytomegalovirus. A group of highly shared sequence variants was considered likely to be a technical artifact of the sequencing pipeline. The authors suggested that the approach could potentially be generalized to other disease states and immunological phenotypes. The cohort was sequenced for TCR beta chains only, and without alpha or paired-chain data the features that could be detected were limited. The presence/absence analyses assumed that sequencing depth was roughly uniform across donors, and that assumption may not be true. At a false discovery rate of 0.05, a later analysis linked 16,951 TCR beta sequences to specific HLA alleles. According to a later analysis, parvovirus B19, influenza, CMV and Epstein-Barr virus appeared linked to several top co-occurrence clusters. In a later analysis, the rate of TCR association differed among HLA loci, with DRB1 alleles having the most associated TCRs and HLA-C alleles having the fewest. In vitro tests confirmed that a few of the cytomegalovirus-associated TCR beta chains recognize cytomegalovirus antigens. According to a later analysis, most CMV-associated TCR beta chains appeared to be HLA-restricted, and the HLA associations seemed to be driven largely by CMV exposure. CMV serostatus was the only immune exposure information available for the cohort. In a later genetic analysis, a missense DCLRE1C variant was associated with V-gene and J-gene trimming of TCR beta chains, and the association was replicated in an independent cohort. Correlated functional status among segregating V segments might reflect linkage disequilibrium, but an unknown experimental factor could not be ruled out. Because counts were too low, some 17 rarely observed V segments, including chromosome 9 orphons, were left out of the earlier analysis of some 640 of the donors. Because HLA typing was missing for some donors at each locus, association tests included only the typed subset. A further reported finding was that TCR beta sequences accurately predicted the HLA-A and HLA-B alleles for most subjects in the first cohort. Compared with the roughly 720-donor mean, donors in an Asian-associated ancestry cluster had fewer N-insertions in productive TCRs, according to a later genetic analysis. In an earlier analysis of some 640 of the donors, most TCR beta V segments were observed in productive rearrangements about 87% or about 30% of the time, broadly matching IMGT annotations. The classifier was reported to diagnose cytomegalovirus status with high specificity and sensitivity in both the original cohort and the validation cohort. When HLA alleles, especially DR and DQ, strongly co-occurred, attributing TCR associations to individual alleles was difficult.

Libraries came from the immunoSEQ multiplex PCR assay. For the multiplex PCR, a mixture combining 60 forward primers for TCR Vbeta segments and 13 reverse primers for TCR Jbeta segments was used. Amplification of the CDR3 region of rearranged TCR beta genes was performed with a multiplex PCR assay on genomic DNA. On the Illumina HiSeq System, the amplified TCR beta libraries were sequenced as 87-base-pair reads. As for the authors' bioinformatics: A later analysis counted some 74 million unique TCR beta chains across the roughly 700 repertoires, and roughly 11 million of these chains were shared by at least two donors. A nearest-neighbor algorithm error-corrected the raw reads and collapsed the reads into unique sequences, merging closely related sequences to remove PCR and sequencing errors. CDR3 sequences were aligned to IMGT reference sequences to assign V, D and J gene segments. Each retained sequence needed at least a six-nucleotide match to both a V gene segment and a J gene segment. Rearrangements were called productive when the CDR3 lacked stop codons and stayed in frame with V and J; all others were non-productive. CDR3 was defined according to IMGT convention as the region running from the second conserved V-encoded cysteine to the conserved J-encoded phenylalanine. In an earlier analysis of more than 550 of the donors, sequences lacking an unambiguous match to a single V gene segment were excluded. An earlier analysis of about 600 of the donors called V segments functional above 56.7% productive rearrangements and segregating when the between-donor standard deviation exceeded 5%. A statistical classification framework was built for diagnosing cytomegalovirus status from the catalog of TCR beta chain sequences. In a later analysis, TCR nucleotide sequences were compared against IMGT/GENE-DB human TR gene sequences so that V and J genes could be assigned. A later analysis assigned CDR3 sequences and most-parsimonious VDJ recombination scenarios with the TCRdist pipeline. In a later analysis, every TCR beta chain was defined by the combination of its CDR3 amino acid sequence and its V-gene family, and reads without a unique V-gene family were dropped. To address suspected cross-contamination and a sequencing artifact, a later analysis removed several hundred highly shared, low-generation-probability nucleotide sequences. In a later analysis, a clonal expansion index for each public chain was calculated from normalized within-repertoire ranks of inferred template counts. In a later analysis, generation probabilities were computed with a VDJ recombination model fitted to out-of-frame rearrangements, and the resulting probabilities were checked against IGoR. Hypergeometric tests were used in a later analysis to score TCR-TCR, TCR-HLA and TCR-CMV co-occurrence, with a repertoire-size bias correction applied to the TCR pairs. False discovery rates were estimated in a later analysis by permuting HLA or CMV assignments 20 times. In a later analysis, co-occurring TCRs were grouped using DBSCAN, and TCRdist sequence similarity was added for clustering within HLA-allele-positive subsets. Repertoires with fewer than 30,000 or more than 120,000 public chains were left out of co-occurrence clustering, as were five repertoires with anomalous nucleotide sharing. TCRdb's version of the immuneACCESS table is confined to in-frame rearrangements and falls short of the full clone set. An unresolved V gene accounts for under half of the shortfall where checked; the remainder is of unknown origin. The V and J calls and clone size come from that table; D and trimming were worked out from the DNA. In all, the sample holds roughly 250,000 clones, and 80% of those were seen once. Of the sample, about 0.3% falls within the top ten clones.

The cohort consisted of hundreds of healthy bone marrow donors. Cohort members were all nominally healthy when sampled, although unrecorded immune exposures were likely present. The donor was CMV seronegative and was included in the group of 352 seronegative cohort members. Every donor gave a peripheral blood sample, and the peripheral blood mononuclear cells from that sample were used for TCR beta sequencing. Genomic DNA was extracted from the blood cell samples with the Qiagen DNeasy Blood Extraction Kit. Sequencing was carried out using PBMCs. The TCR sequence derives from a girl aged 2-10 years in good health and CMV-seronegative.

CDR3 loop: CASGQGTGNTIYF. DNA sequence: TGTGCCAGTGGACAGGGGACTGGAAACACCATATATTTT. This chain joins TRBV6-1 to TRBJ1-3; 9 central nucleotides agree with TRBD1. The CDR3 starts with the cysteine, ends with the phenylalanine, and has 13 residues. Solely the CDR3 DNA is kept, with 39 bases framed from the first base. Here V drops 9 bases and J drops 2 bases, and the junction holds 2 bases not matched to any gene. Looking up the germline V gene yields CDR1 MNHNS and CDR2 SASEGT.